This T cell receptor beta chain appears in the sequencing data of a study of CD8 T cells in Susac syndrome. The CDR3 has 14 amino acids. Trimming pared 2 bases from V and 9 bases from J, leaving 20 bases between. The germline V gene has CDR1 SQVTM and CDR2 ANQGSEA. A quantity of about 0.5 to 1 ug RNA underwent reverse transcription using random hexamers. Amplification of the TCR beta CDR3 was carried out by immunoSEQ multiplex PCR, which spanned a total of 54 Vbeta and 13 Jbeta segments. TCRdb re-derived calls from the immunoSEQ multiplex PCR reads in MiXCR, one entry per CDR3 protein. Among some 300,000 distinct CDR3 sequences listed, about 89% were seen once.

This TCR was sampled from a human donor with multiple sclerosis. Specimen: CD8+ T cells from PBMCs. The chain combines TRBV29-1 with TRBJ2-7; the D call may be TRBD1 or TRBD2 (5 bases each). The CDR3 here is CSVELGTGPRGQYF. The CDR3 nucleotides are TGCAGCGTTGAACTCGGGACGGGACCTCGAGGGCAGTACTTC.